This T cell receptor (beta chain) was observed in a study of cytomegalovirus exposure and HLA in healthy donors. General study results and limits: A missense DCLRE1C variant was associated with V- and J-gene trimming of TCR beta chains in a later analysis, and an independent cohort replicated the association. The study reported that TCR beta sequences accurately predicted HLA-A and HLA-B alleles in most subjects. Most of the TCR beta V segments (in an earlier analysis) were productive either about 87% or about 30% of the time.

Donors consisted of healthy bone marrow donors. Only one count was recorded for this clone. The antigen is not known. Other DNA variants within this sample encode the same CDR3. Trimming left V 3 bases short and J 8 bases short, with 17 bases between. The CDR3 totals 15 residues. Germline values: CDR1 KGHSH, CDR2 LQKENI. Primers included in the PCR were 60 Vbeta and 13 Jbeta primers. Only in-frame clones appear in the TCRdb table, and some are missing; sequencing was by immunoSEQ multiplex PCR. The sample consists of 110,000 or so clones, approximately 70% of them appearing once. The chain is built from TRBV18 and TRBJ1-3; D gene unclear. Sequenced sample: PBMCs. The sequence came from a man younger than 40 in good health and CMV-seronegative. For the CDR3, the DNA is TGTGCCAGCTCACCCCGCCGCTCTAACCGAGACACCATATATTTT. Protein sequence: CASSPRRSNRDTIYF.